The source of this T cell receptor (beta chain) is a study of T cell changes during pregnancy in multiple sclerosis. This CDR3 region has 13 residues. Germline V lookup: CDR1 KGHSH, CDR2 LQKENI. Unmatched junction bases numbered 3, after V lost 6 bases and J lost 2 bases. Sequencing was performed with immunoSEQ multiplex PCR; in TCRdb, only in-frame clones are kept and a portion is missing. This table holds 52,000 or so clones, nearly 95% found once. This clone appeared a single time. This chain joins TRBV18 and TRBJ1-2, with 7 bases fitting TRBD1. The receptor comes from a female donor with multiple sclerosis, enrolled in a pregnancy study. Sequences were derived from CD4+ T cells from peripheral blood mononuclear cells, sampled in the second trimester of pregnancy. The CDR3 DNA follows: TGTGCCAGCTCCTCGGGACAGAACTATGGCTACACCTTC. Translation: CASSSGQNYGYTF.